One sample yielded the 19 T cell receptor beta chains listed below, sequenced in a study of T cell changes during pregnancy in multiple sclerosis. Method: immunoSEQ multiplex PCR; TCRdb's copy keeps in-frame clones and lacks some. The table lists roughly 93,000 clones, 75% to 95% of them singletons. This material consisted of peripheral blood, taken before pregnancy. The source of these receptors is a female donor with multiple sclerosis, enrolled in a pregnancy study.

V is TRBV12-5 and J is TRBJ1-2, with D perhaps TRBD1 (5 bases). V was shortened by 4 bases and J by 2 bases, with 11 bases between the two germline ends. From germline, CDR1 is LGHNT and CDR2 FRNRAP. The CDR3 is 14 amino acids. The CDR3 DNA follows: TGTGCTAGTGGTTACAGGTTAACCAACTATGGCTACACCTTC. Residues: CASGYRLTNYGYTF.

The chain carries TRBV6-1 and TRBJ1-2; 9 bases map to TRBD1. Trimming removed 3 bases from V and 8 bases from J; junction bases left unmatched: 4. Per the germline V gene, CDR1 is MNHNS and CDR2 is SASEGT. The CDR3 length is 13 residues. This CDR3 reads CASSEGTGIGYTF. The CDR3 DNA sequence: TGTGCCAGCAGTGAGGGGACAGGGATCGGCTACACCTTC.

The chain joins TRBV2 to TRBJ1-1, with 8 bases matching TRBD1. With V trimmed by 5 bases and J by 0 bases, 11 bases remained unmatched. This CDR3 region has 17 residues. Looked up from germline, CDR1 is SNHLY and CDR2 is FYNNEI. Here the CDR3 reads CASSQKPGQELNTEAFF. The CDR3 DNA follows: TGTGCCAGCAGTCAGAAACCGGGACAGGAGTTGAACACTGAAGCTTTCTTT.

V gene TRBV7-3 combines with J gene TRBJ2-2; D is undetermined. Per germline, CDR1 SGHTA and CDR2 FQGTGA. The CDR3 runs to 12 residues. V shed 2 bases and J shed 6 bases, with 4 bases lying between them. The CDR3 DNA reads as TGTGCCAGCAGCTTATCAGCCGGGGAGCTGTTTTTT. This translates into CASSLSAGELFF. The full variable domain, its missing parts supplied by reference TRBV7-3 and TRBJ2-2, is GAGVSQTPSNKVTEKGKYVELRCDPISGHTALYWYRQSLGQGPEFLIYFQGTGAADDSGLPNDRFFAVRPEGSVSTLKIQRTERGDSAVYLCASSLSAGELFFGEGSRLTVL.

J is TRBJ2-3 and V is TRBV2; the match to TRBD2 covers 14 bases. This CDR3 comprises 19 residues. CDR1 and CDR2 from the germline V gene are SNHLY and FYNNEI. J lost 0 bases, V lost 7 bases, and 12 bases had no gene match. The CDR3 here is CASNQRTSGRRGSTDTQYF. CDR3 in DNA: TGTGCCAGCAATCAGAGGACTAGCGGGAGGAGGGGTAGCACAGATACGCAGTATTTT.

The genes are TRBV6-4 and TRBJ2-3; 8 nucleotides match TRBD2. Trimming took 4 bases from V and 7 from J; bases not matched to a gene: 7. Germline assignment: CDR1 MRHNA and CDR2 SNTAGT. This CDR3 is 14 amino acids long. As DNA, the CDR3 is TGTGCCAGCAGTGGCGGACTAGCAACCAATACGCAGTATTTT. It specifies CASSGGLATNTQYF.

This chain joins TRBV27 and TRBJ1-1, with 8 bases aligning to TRBD1. Per germline, CDR1 MNHEY and CDR2 SMNVEV (reference sequence). Trimming cost V 2 bases and J 1 base; bases outside gene matches: 3. The CDR3 covers 15 residues. CDR3 sequence: CASSLIQGANTEAFF. The CDR3 nucleotides are TGTGCCAGCAGTTTAATCCAGGGGGCGAACACTGAAGCTTTCTTT.

J is TRBJ2-3 and V is TRBV18; 9 nucleotides align to TRBD2. V trimming: 2 bases; J trimming: 1 base; junction bases outside the gene matches: 4. The CDR3 has 16 residues. From germline, CDR1 is KGHSH and CDR2 LQKENI. The CDR3 DNA reads TGTGCCAGCTCACCAACGGCTAGCGGGGGCACAGATACGCAGTATTTT. Translating it yields CASSPTASGGTDTQYF. Looking up the rest from reference TRBV18 and TRBJ2-3 gives the full variable domain: NAGVMQNPRHLVRRRGQEARLRCSPMKGHSHVYWYRQLPEEGLKFMVYLQKENIIDESGMPKERFSAEFPKEGPSILRIQQVVRGDSAAYFCASSPTASGGTDTQYFGPGTRLTVL.

The V call is TRBV4-1, the J call TRBJ1-2; the match to TRBD1 covers 9 bases. J gave up 7 bases and V 3 bases, and 12 bases lay outside the gene matches. The germline V gene encodes CDR1 MGHRA and CDR2 YSYEKL. The CDR3 extends over 16 amino acids. CDR3 DNA: TGCGCCAGCAGCCAGATCTTCCCGGGACAGGGTGGTGGCTACACCTTC. It yields the protein CASSQIFPGQGGGYTF.

The V gene is TRBV6-5, the J gene TRBJ2-1; D gene uncertain. The CDR3 sequence is 13 residues long. Germline V gene data show CDR1 as MNHEY and CDR2 as SVGAGI. The V gene lost 4 bases and the J gene lost 15 bases, with 19 bases spanning the gap. The chain's CDR3 is CASSSPRSPQSFF. CDR3 bases: TGTGCCAGCAGTTCGCCTCGGAGTCCTCAGTCGTTCTTC.

The chain combines TRBV5-1 with TRBJ2-3; 9 bases are a match to TRBD2. CDR3 size: 16 residues. J lost 1 base, V lost 4 bases, and 7 bases had no gene match. The germline V gene has CDR1 SGHRS and CDR2 YFSETQ. The CDR3 sequence: CASSAAPSGGTDTQYF. The CDR3 nucleotides are TGCGCCAGCAGCGCAGCCCCTAGCGGGGGCACAGATACGCAGTATTTT.

The chain combines TRBV5-1 with TRBJ2-2, with 7 bases aligning to TRBD2. Germline trimming cut 2 bases from V and 6 bases from J; bases unmatched to any gene: 7. The CDR3 contains 15 residues. The germline V gene has CDR1 SGHRS and CDR2 YFSETQ. The CDR3 here is CASSFSTSLAGELFF. The CDR3 region has the DNA TGCGCCAGCAGCTTCTCGACTAGCTTGGCCGGGGAGCTGTTTTTT.

V is TRBV19 and J is TRBJ2-5; the D gene is possibly TRBD1 (7 bases). This CDR3 has 12 residues. The V and J ends lost 7 bases and 4 bases respectively, with 10 bases between them. Germline CDR1 is LNHDA and CDR2 is SQIVND (reference sequence). In DNA form, the CDR3 reads TGTGCCAGTACGGGGGACAGAGAGACCCAGTACTTC. Its protein product is CASTGDRETQYF.

The rearrangement links TRBV19 to TRBJ2-1, with no clear D. This CDR3 is built from 12 residues. With 3 bases removed from V and 5 bases from J, the gap between germline ends came to 5 bases. Per the germline V gene, CDR1 is LNHDA and CDR2 is SQIVND (reference sequence). The DNA for the CDR3 is TGTGCCAGTAGTATCCGTGACAATGAGCAGTTCTTC. Protein sequence: CASSIRDNEQFF.

V and J are TRBV7-7 and TRBJ2-2; D uncertain. CDR1 and CDR2 from the germline V gene are SSHAT and FNYEAQ (reference sequence). V was shortened by 5 bases and J by 6 bases, with 7 bases between the two germline ends. The CDR3 is 12 residues long. The CDR3 DNA follows: TGTGCCAGCAGCCTGAGCCCCGGGGAGCTGTTTTTT. It codes for CASSLSPGELFF.

This clone has just one count. The rearrangement joins TRBV7-2 to TRBJ2-5, with 8 bases matching TRBD2. Germline V gene data show CDR1 as SGHTA and CDR2 as FQGNSA. V gave up 3 bases and J gave up 5 bases; unmatched junction bases: 5. This CDR3 is 14 amino acids long. This chain's CDR3 is CASSFGGVGETQYF. The CDR3 nucleotides are TGTGCCAGCAGCTTCGGGGGGGTTGGGGAGACCCAGTACTTC.

The V call is TRBV7-3, the J call TRBJ2-1; D gene ambiguous. V was clipped by 3 bases and J by 0 bases, with 9 bases between them. CDR3 length equals 15 residues. Germline lookup yields CDR1 SGHTA and CDR2 FQGTGA. The CDR3 region has the DNA TGTGCCAGCAGCTTTTACCCGAGCTCCTACAATGAGCAGTTCTTC. Encoded protein: CASSFYPSSYNEQFF.

The chain has TRBV7-2 and TRBJ2-2, with 10 positions matching TRBD2. Germline trimming cut 5 bases from V and 4 bases from J; bases unmatched to any gene: 7. The germline V gene has CDR1 SGHTA and CDR2 FQGNSA. The CDR3 has 16 amino acids. CDR3 bases: TGTGCCAGCAGCGTTCAAAGGACTAGCGGCACCGGGGAGCTGTTTTTT. This encodes CASSVQRTSGTGELFF.

The V and J genes are TRBV5-1 and TRBJ2-1; 7 bases align to TRBD1. V was clipped by 4 bases and J by 7 bases; unmatched bases: 8. Germline V gene lookup returns CDR1 SGHRS and CDR2 YFSETQ. CDR3 size: 14 residues. The CDR3 DNA reads as TGCGCCAGCAGCACCGGGACAGTTTTGAATGAGCAGTTCTTC. As protein: CASSTGTVLNEQFF.